Listed here are 14 T cell receptor beta chains from one sample, sequenced in a study of CD8+ T cells in alopecia areata. Reverse transcription of extracted RNA yielded cDNA, which provided the sequencing template. Some clones are missing from TCRdb's copy, which holds only in-frame ones; the method was immunoSEQ multiplex PCR. The repertoire consists of about 92,000 clones, with roughly 46% occurring once and the leading ten covering 18%. The treatment here: oral pan-JAK inhibitor, 5-10 mg twice daily. Sequencing was performed on CD8+ T cells sorted from blood, taken at week 24, from a patient treated with tofacitinib. The receptors originated from a human donor with alopecia areata.

The V call is TRBV6-5, the J call TRBJ2-1, with D hard to call. This CDR3 spans 11 amino acids. Germline CDR1 reads MNHEY; CDR2 reads SVGAGI. V was shortened by 7 bases and J by 4 bases, with 5 bases between the two germline ends. This CDR3 is CASMQYNEQFF. In nucleotides, the CDR3 is TGTGCCAGCATGCAATACAATGAGCAGTTCTTC.

This clone was observed a few times. The chain has TRBV7-9 and TRBJ2-3; D ambiguous. This CDR3 is 12 amino acids long. Trimming shortened V by 4 bases and J by 4 bases, and 6 bases separated the two germline ends. The germline gives CDR1 SEHNR, CDR2 FQNEAQ (reference sequence). CDR3: CASSWAADTQYF. The CDR3 bases are TGTGCCAGCAGCTGGGCTGCAGATACGCAGTATTTT.

This clone was seen more than once but under ten times. The V call is TRBV5-1, the J call TRBJ2-7; D possibly corresponds to TRBD2 (6 bases). The CDR3 runs to 13 residues. Germline loops: CDR1 SGHRS, CDR2 YFSETQ. V dropped 4 bases and J dropped 2 bases, with 10 bases sitting between them. Written as DNA, the CDR3 is TGCGCCAGCAGCACGCGACTAGCCTACGAGCAGTACTTC. Translating it yields CASSTRLAYEQYF.

The chain links TRBV9 to TRBJ2-1; tentative D call: TRBD2 (6 bases). This CDR3 has 13 residues. Germline CDR1 and CDR2: SGDLS and YYNGEE. Trimming took 6 bases from V and 7 from J, leaving 14 bases between them. DNA of the CDR3: TGTGCCAGCACCTTGGGGCGGGAAAATGAGCAGTTCTTC. It is translated as CASTLGRENEQFF. Using reference TRBV9 and TRBJ2-1 for the parts outside the CDR3, the full variable domain is DSGVTQTPKHLITATGQRVTLRCSPRSGDLSVYWYQQSLDQGLQFLIQYYNGEERAKGNILERFSAQQFPDLHSELNLSSLELGDSALYFCASTLGRENEQFFGPGTRLTVL.

In this sample, this clone turned up once. The chain joins TRBV4-3 to TRBJ2-2, with D possibly being TRBD2 (6 bases). The CDR3 runs 12 residues. Germline CDR1 and CDR2: LGHNA and YSLEER. The V end lost 4 bases, the J end lost 7 bases, and 7 bases lay between the germline ends. CDR3 coding DNA: TGCGCCAGCAGCCCGCGGGGCGGGGAGCTGTTTTTT. Protein product: CASSPRGGELFF.

In this sample, this clone turned up once. CDR3 nucleotide sequence: TGTGCCAGCAGTTCCCAGCGGGAAGGGTTAGAGACCCAGTACTTC. It encodes CASSSQREGLETQYF. The genes are TRBV27 and TRBJ2-5, with 7 bases lining up with TRBD2. CDR1 MNHEY and CDR2 SMNVEV come from the germline V gene (reference sequence). The CDR3 is made up of 15 amino acids. The trim removed 4 bases at V and 4 bases at J, leaving 9 bases unmatched.

The chain has TRBV4-2 and TRBJ1-2; 8 bases fit TRBD1. Trimming cost V 5 bases and J 8 bases; bases outside gene matches: 7. The CDR3 sequence is 13 residues long. The germline gives CDR1 LGHNA, CDR2 YNFKEQ. The DNA for the CDR3 is TGTGCCAGCAGCGAACCGGACAGGGCGGGCTACACCTTC. Its protein product is CASSEPDRAGYTF.

The rearrangement uses TRBV7-2 and TRBJ2-2; TRBD2 matches at 11 bases. CDR1 is SGHTA and CDR2 is FQGNSA in the germline V gene. The CDR3 length is 16 residues. After removal of 5 bases from V and 3 bases from J, the junction contained 5 bases not matched to a gene. The CDR3 is CASSELAGVYTGELFF. In nucleotides, the CDR3 is TGTGCCAGCAGCGAACTAGCGGGAGTCTACACCGGGGAGCTGTTTTTT.

Worth noting for this clone: A far larger clone is just one base off, so this is likely a read error. V gene TRBV7-6 combines with J gene TRBJ2-1; D perhaps matches TRBD2 (5 bases). The CDR3 runs to 13 residues. V dropped 5 bases and J dropped 6 bases, with 11 bases sitting between them. Germline V lookup: CDR1 SGHVS, CDR2 FNYEAQ. The CDR3 reads CASSQEGSNEQFF. DNA for the CDR3: TGTGCCAGCAGCCAAGAGGGTTCCAATGAGCAGTTCTTC.

V is TRBV27 and J is TRBJ2-4, with a weak D call TRBD1 (5 bases). Per the germline V gene, CDR1 is MNHEY and CDR2 is SMNVEV (reference sequence). The germline V and J ends were trimmed by 5 bases and 6 bases, with 11 bases remaining between them. The CDR3 loop spans 13 amino acids. In DNA form, the CDR3 reads TGTGCCAGCAGTCCGTCAGGGTTAAACATTCAGTACTTC. This gives the protein CASSPSGLNIQYF.

J is TRBJ1-3 and V is TRBV15; 8 bases fit TRBD1. The CDR3 consists of 15 residues. CDR1 and CDR2 (germline): LNHNV, YYDKDF (reference sequence). The J segment lost 0 bases and the V segment lost 8 bases, leaving 6 bases of the junction unmatched. Here the CDR3 reads CATGTGVHSGNTIYF. The CDR3 DNA follows: TGTGCCACCGGGACAGGCGTTCACTCTGGAAACACCATATATTTT.

The gene calls are TRBV14 and TRBJ2-3, with 7 bases aligning to TRBD1. V trimming: 2 bases; J trimming: 4 bases; junction bases outside the gene matches: 6. Germline V gene sequence: CDR1 SGHDN, CDR2 FVKESK. The CDR3 has 15 residues. CDR3 loop: CASSQRQGGADTQYF. The CDR3, as DNA: TGTGCCAGCAGCCAAAGACAGGGTGGGGCAGATACGCAGTATTTT.

This chain joins TRBV5-1 and TRBJ1-3, with TRBD1 matching over 8 bases. There are 16 residues in the CDR3. The V and J ends lost 0 bases and 2 bases, in that order; junction bases with no gene match: 4. Germline V CDR1 and CDR2: SGHRS, YFSETQ. CDR3 residues: CASSLVTGETGNTIYF. The CDR3 DNA reads TGCGCCAGCAGCTTGGTGACAGGGGAGACTGGAAACACCATATATTTT.

There are a few counts of this clone. This chain connects TRBV5-6 to TRBJ1-2; D is possibly TRBD1 (6 bases). Trimming left V 7 bases short and J 8 bases short, with 12 bases between. Germline V lookup: CDR1 SGHDT, CDR2 YYEEEE. This CDR3 spans 11 amino acids. CDR3 sequence reads: CASSQGSGYTF. In DNA, the CDR3 is TGTGCCAGCTCCCAGGGGAGCGGCTACACCTTC.